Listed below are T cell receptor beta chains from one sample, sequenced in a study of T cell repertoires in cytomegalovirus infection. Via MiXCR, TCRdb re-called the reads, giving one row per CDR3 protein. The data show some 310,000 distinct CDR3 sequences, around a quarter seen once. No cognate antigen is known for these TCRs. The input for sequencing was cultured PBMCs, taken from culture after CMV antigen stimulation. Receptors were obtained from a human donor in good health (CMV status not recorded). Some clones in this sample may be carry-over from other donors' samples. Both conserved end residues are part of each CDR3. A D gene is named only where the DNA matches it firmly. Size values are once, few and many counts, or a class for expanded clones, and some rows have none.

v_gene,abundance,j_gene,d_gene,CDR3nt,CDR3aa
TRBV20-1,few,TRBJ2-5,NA,TGCAGTGCTAGAGATCTGGGGCTACAAGAGACCCAGTACTTC,CSARDLGLQETQYF
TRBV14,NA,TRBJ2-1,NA,TGTGCCAGCAGCCGGGAGGAGTTCGGAGCTTTTTACAATGAGCAGTTCTTC,CASSREEFGAFYNEQFF
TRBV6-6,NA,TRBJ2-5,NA,TGTGCCAGCAGTCTCACGGTACTCGGGGAGACCCAGTACTTC,CASSLTVLGETQYF
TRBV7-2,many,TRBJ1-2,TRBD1,TGTGCCAGCAGCTTAGCCGGGGGACAGGGGGCGGTCTATGGCTACACCTTC,CASSLAGGQGAVYGYTF
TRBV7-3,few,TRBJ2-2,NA,TGTGCCAGCAGCTTAATACCTACTAGAGTGTATAACACCGGGGAGCTGTTTTTT,CASSLIPTRVYNTGELFF
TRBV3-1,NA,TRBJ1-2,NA,TGTGCCAGCAGCCGCCGTGACAGGGGCTACACCTTC,CASSRRDRGYTF
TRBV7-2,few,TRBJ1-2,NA,TGTGCCAGCAGCCTCCTCGGTGGCTACACCTTC,CASSLLGGYTF
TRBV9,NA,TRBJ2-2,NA,TGTGCCAGCAGCGTAGTCCCCACCGGGGAGCTGTTTTTT,CASSVVPTGELFF
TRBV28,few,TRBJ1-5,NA,TGTGCCAGCAGTTTCTTCTATTACAAGAACAATCAGCCCCAGCATTTT,CASSFFYYKNNQPQHF
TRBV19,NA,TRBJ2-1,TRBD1,TGTGCCAGTAGTAAGGGACAGGGGAGTAGCGGGAAACCCTACAATGAGCAGTTCTTC,CASSKGQGSSGKPYNEQFF
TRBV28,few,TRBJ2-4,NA,TGTGCCAGCAGTTTACAGCTTACCAAAAACATTCAGTACTTC,CASSLQLTKNIQYF
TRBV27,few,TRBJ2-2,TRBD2,TGTGCCAGCCTCGGACTAGCGGGCACCGGGGAGCTGTTTTTT,CASLGLAGTGELFF
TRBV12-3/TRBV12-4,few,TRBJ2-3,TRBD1,TGTGCCAGCAGACGGACAGGGAGTACGCAGTATTTT,CASRRTGSTQYF
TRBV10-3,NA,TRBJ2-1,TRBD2,TGTGCCATCAGTGAGCCGAGCGGGGCATACAATGAGCAGTTCTTC,CAISEPSGAYNEQFF
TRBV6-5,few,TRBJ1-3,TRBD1,TGTGCCAGCAGGGACAGGTCTGGAAACACCATATATTTT,CASRDRSGNTIYF
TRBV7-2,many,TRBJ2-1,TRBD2,TGTGCCAGCAGTACGATCCTAGCGGGGAGCTCCTACAATGAGCAGTTCTTC,CASSTILAGSSYNEQFF
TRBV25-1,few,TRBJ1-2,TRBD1,TGTGCCAGCAGTCAAGCCGGGACAGACTATGGCTACACCTTC,CASSQAGTDYGYTF
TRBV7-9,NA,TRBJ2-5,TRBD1,TGTGCCAGCAGCACTACCAGTGGGACAGGGGTCGTAGAGACCCAGTACTTC,CASSTTSGTGVVETQYF
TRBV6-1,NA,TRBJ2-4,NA,TGTGCCAGCGGCGGAGACTCGCGCCCAGTGGGCATCAAAAACATTCAGTACTTC,CASGGDSRPVGIKNIQYF
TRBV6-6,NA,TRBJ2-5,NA,TGTGCCAGCAGCTACATCCCCCGAGGGGCTCGAGAGACCCAGTACTTC,CASSYIPRGARETQYF
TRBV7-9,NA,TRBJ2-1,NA,TGTGCCAGCAGCAAGCTTGAGGGTTACAATGAGCAGTTCTTC,CASSKLEGYNEQFF
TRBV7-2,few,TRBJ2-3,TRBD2,TGTGCCAGCAGCGTCTGGGGAGATCTAGCGGCCACAGGCGGAGATACGCAGTATTTT,CASSVWGDLAATGGDTQYF
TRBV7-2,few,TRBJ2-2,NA,TGTGCCAGCAAGCCGCGTAACACCGGGGAGCTGTTTTTT,CASKPRNTGELFF
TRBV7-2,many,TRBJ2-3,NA,TGTGCCAGCAGCCGCCGGGTGGGGGGACCCCGGGGAGATACGCAGTATTTT,CASSRRVGGPRGDTQYF
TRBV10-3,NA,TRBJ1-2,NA,TGTGCCATCAGTGCCGGCTCCGGGGACTATGGCTACACCTTC,CAISAGSGDYGYTF
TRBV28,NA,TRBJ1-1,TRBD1,TGTGCCAGCGGTACCGGGACAGCGAACACTGAAGCTTTCTTT,CASGTGTANTEAFF
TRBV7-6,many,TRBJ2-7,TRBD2,TGTGCCAGCAGCTTAGACCTAGCGGGCTTTGAGCAGTACTTC,CASSLDLAGFEQYF
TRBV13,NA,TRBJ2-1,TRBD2,TGTGCCAGCAGCTTTTGGAGCGGGAGGGTGGGTGAGCAGTTCTTC,CASSFWSGRVGEQFF
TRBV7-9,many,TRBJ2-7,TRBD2,TGTGCCAGCCAGGCCCCCGCTAGCGGGAGCCCCTACGAGCAGTACTTC,CASQAPASGSPYEQYF
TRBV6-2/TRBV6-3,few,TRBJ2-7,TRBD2,TGTGCCAGCCGATCGACTAGCGGTTACGAGCAGTACTTC,CASRSTSGYEQYF
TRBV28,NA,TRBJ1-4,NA,TGTGCCAGCGGTGCGTACGGTGCAACTAATGAAAAACTGTTTTTT,CASGAYGATNEKLFF
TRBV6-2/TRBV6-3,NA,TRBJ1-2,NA,TGTGCCAGCAGTTACCCAGGGTATGGCTACACCTTC,CASSYPGYGYTF
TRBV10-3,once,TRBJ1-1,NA,TGTGCCACAAATGGGGGCACTGAAGCTTTCTTT,CATNGGTEAFF
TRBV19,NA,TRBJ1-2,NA,TGTGCCAGTAGTATAGATCTTACTGGCGGGTATGGCTACACCTTC,CASSIDLTGGYGYTF
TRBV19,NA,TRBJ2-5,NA,TGTGCCAGTAGCCTGGGTTTTCAGTACCAAGAGACCCAGTACTTC,CASSLGFQYQETQYF
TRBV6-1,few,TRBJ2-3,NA,TGTGCCAGCAGAGCAACAGGGAGGATGCAGTATTTT,CASRATGRMQYF
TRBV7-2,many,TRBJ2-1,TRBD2,TGTGCCAGCAGCTGGACTAGCGGGACCCATGAGCAGTTCTTC,CASSWTSGTHEQFF
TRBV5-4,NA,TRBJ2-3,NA,TGTGCCAGCAGCGAGAATAAGATTGGGACGGATACGCAGTATTTT,CASSENKIGTDTQYF
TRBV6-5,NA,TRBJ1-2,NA,TGTGCCAGCAGTTATGCTGAACAGGGCTATGGCTACACCTTC,CASSYAEQGYGYTF
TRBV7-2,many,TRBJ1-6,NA,TGTGCCAGCAGCGTGGGGGCGGCGATTAATTCACCCCTCCACTTT,CASSVGAAINSPLHF